The clone carrying this TCR beta chain appeared once. The data were produced by immunoSEQ multiplex PCR, yet TCRdb's version contains in-frame clones alone and is incomplete. Of 150,000 to 250,000 clones detected, 70% to 80% appear once; the ten largest clones hold under 7%. CDR1 and CDR2 (germline): PRHDT, FYEKMQ (reference sequence). The CDR3 runs 19 residues. The V gene lost 4 bases and the J gene lost 0 bases, with 25 bases spanning the gap. These data belong to a study of blood T cell repertoires in COVID-19. This receptor was taken from a woman aged 40 to 50 with COVID-19, enrolled during active disease. Sample: peripheral blood. The J gene is TRBJ2-7, the V gene TRBV13, with D possibly being TRBD2 (6 bases). CDR3 loop: CASSSAYRPGEGGSYEQYF. As DNA, the CDR3 is TGTGCCAGCAGCTCGGCGTATCGTCCGGGAGAGGGAGGCTCCTACGAGCAGTACTTC.